This TCR beta chain came from a study of glioma-infiltrating T cells after dendritic cell vaccination. Study conclusions and caveats: Survival was not directly related to TCR clonality in these patients.

With respect to this clone: Its antigen is not identified.

Only in-frame clones appear in the TCRdb table, and some are missing; sequencing was by immunoSEQ multiplex PCR. The sample gives around 25,000 clones, approximately 89% of which show up once; under 3% is in the top ten. The CDR3 sequence is 19 residues long. The germline gives CDR1 LNHNV, CDR2 YYDKDF (reference sequence). V dropped 5 bases and J dropped 0 bases, with 23 bases sitting between them. Time point: after dendritic cell vaccination, including at tumor progression/relapse. The TCR sequence derives from a human donor with glioblastoma. This specimen consisted of blood, obtained after dendritic cell vaccination. The chain recombines TRBV15 with TRBJ2-1, with a weak D call TRBD2 (5 bases). The chain's CDR3 is CATSGVGVSGLSSYNEQFF. The CDR3 DNA reads TGTGCCACCAGCGGCGTCGGGGTCAGCGGTCTCAGCTCCTACAATGAGCAGTTCTTC.